The entry below gives a single T cell receptor (beta chain) sequence along with its context. Its antigen is undetermined. TCRdb analysed the reads with MiXCR anew, one entry per CDR3 protein. The sample contains 900,000 to 950,000 distinct CDR3 sequences, more than 25% of which appear only once. Germline V CDR1 and CDR2: KGHDR, SFDVKD. With 5 bases clipped from V and 8 bases from J, the junction kept 13 bases outside the gene matches. The CDR3 is made up of 16 amino acids. This sample stems from a study of T cell repertoires in cytomegalovirus infection. Across the study: Shared public TCR beta signatures pointed to both CMV infection and a matching HLA type. General study points: CMV carriers having the relevant HLA were flagged by cumulative public TCR beta family frequency.

The origin of this receptor is a human donor in good health (CMV status not recorded). Some clones in this sample may be carry-over from other donors' samples. The source was cultured CD8+ T cells from PBMCs, collected from culture after CMV antigen stimulation. The gene calls are TRBV24-1 and TRBJ2-1; 8 nucleotides line up with TRBD1. The CDR3, as DNA: TGTGCCACCAGTGTCTCCACTTCGACAGGGGCAGATGAGCAGTTCTTC. It encodes CATSVSTSTGADEQFF.